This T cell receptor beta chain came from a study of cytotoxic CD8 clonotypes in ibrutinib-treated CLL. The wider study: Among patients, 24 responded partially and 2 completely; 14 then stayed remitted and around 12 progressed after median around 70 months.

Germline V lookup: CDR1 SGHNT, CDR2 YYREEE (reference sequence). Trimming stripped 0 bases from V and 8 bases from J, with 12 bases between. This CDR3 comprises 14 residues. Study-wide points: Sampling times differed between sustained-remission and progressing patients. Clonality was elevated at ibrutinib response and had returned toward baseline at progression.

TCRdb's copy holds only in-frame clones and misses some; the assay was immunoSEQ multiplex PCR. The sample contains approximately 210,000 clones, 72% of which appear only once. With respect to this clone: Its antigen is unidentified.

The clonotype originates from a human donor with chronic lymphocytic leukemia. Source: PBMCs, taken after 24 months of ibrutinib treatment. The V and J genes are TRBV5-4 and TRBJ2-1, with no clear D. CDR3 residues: CASSLAGASHEQFF. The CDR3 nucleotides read TGTGCCAGCAGCTTGGCCGGCGCGTCACATGAGCAGTTCTTC.